The 30 T cell receptor beta chains given below trace back to one sample, sequenced in a study of cytomegalovirus exposure and HLA in healthy donors. PCR amplification relied on 60 Vbeta primers (plus 13 Jbeta primers). Sequencing was performed with immunoSEQ multiplex PCR; in TCRdb, only in-frame clones are kept and a portion is missing. In the table there are 100,000 to 150,000 clones, over 70% of which are singletons. Sequences were obtained from PBMCs. All receptors come from a young woman in good health and CMV-seronegative.

This sequence joins TRBV5-6 and TRBJ1-2; D gene unclear. Germline CDR1 SGHDT, CDR2 YYEEEE. V shed 4 bases and J shed 3 bases, with 13 bases lying between them. The CDR3 totals 14 residues. CDR3 amino acids: CASSRFTEDYGYTF. DNA for the CDR3: TGTGCCAGCAGCCGCTTCACAGAAGACTATGGCTACACCTTC.

The chain carries TRBV18 and TRBJ1-2, with D possibly matching TRBD1 (6 bases). The CDR3 sequence is 15 residues long. V was clipped by 5 bases and J by 0 bases, with 13 bases between them. The germline V gene encodes CDR1 KGHSH and CDR2 LQKENI. CDR3: CASSSEDRTNYGYTF. CDR3 in DNA: TGTGCCAGCTCATCGGAGGACAGAACTAACTATGGCTACACCTTC.

The table lists this clone with a few counts. The chain has TRBV5-5 and TRBJ2-7; 9 bases are shared with TRBD1. V was clipped by 0 bases and J by 2 bases; unmatched bases: 6. Germline CDR1 reads SGHKS; CDR2 reads YYEKEE (reference sequence). CDR3 size: 16 residues. As DNA, the CDR3 is TGTGCCAGCAGCTTGGGTGAAGGGACAGGGCCCTACGAGCAGTACTTC. The encoded protein is CASSLGEGTGPYEQYF.

The rearrangement joins TRBV18 to TRBJ1-3; D is undetermined. The CDR3 spans 14 residues. Per the germline V gene, CDR1 is KGHSH and CDR2 is LQKENI. Trimming took 2 bases from V and 1 from J, leaving 6 bases between them. This CDR3 is CASSPGGSGNTIYF. CDR3 nucleotides: TGTGCCAGCTCACCAGGCGGGTCTGGAAACACCATATATTTT.

The CDR3 sequence: CASSLASYTQYF. The DNA of the CDR3 is TGTGCCAGCAGCTTAGCTTCCTATACGCAGTATTTT. This chain links TRBV7-2 with TRBJ2-3, with D unclear. This CDR3 contains 12 residues. Trimming left V 0 bases short and J 7 bases short, with 5 bases between. The germline CDR1 and CDR2 sequences are SGHTA and FQGNSA.

This chain links TRBV5-6 with TRBJ1-5, with 11 bases matching TRBD1. CDR1 is SGHDT and CDR2 is YYEEEE in the germline V gene. This CDR3 comprises 19 residues. The V segment lost 2 bases and the J segment 1 base; nucleotides outside the gene matches: 11. The CDR3 DNA reads as TGTGCCAGCAGCTTCTGGCGGGACAGGGGGGTGCGGAGCAATCAGCCCCAGCATTTT. It encodes CASSFWRDRGVRSNQPQHF.

This clone was recorded a few times. The gene calls are TRBV5-4 and TRBJ1-4, with D uncertain. This CDR3 is built from 15 residues. The germline gives CDR1 SGHNT, CDR2 YYREEE (reference sequence). V was clipped by 0 bases and J by 8 bases, with 14 bases between them. This CDR3 reads CASSLEEARGEKLFF. As DNA, the CDR3 is TGTGCCAGCAGCTTGGAGGAGGCCCGTGGGGAAAAACTGTTTTTT.

The V gene is TRBV5-1, the J gene TRBJ2-1; 11 nucleotides line up with TRBD1. V was clipped by 4 bases and J by 7 bases; unmatched bases: 16. CDR1 is SGHRS, CDR2 YFSETQ, per germline. The CDR3 is 18 amino acids. The CDR3 DNA is TGCGCCAGCAGCGATGGACAGGGGGCCGGAATTGGCAATAATGAGCAGTTCTTC. Translating gives CASSDGQGAGIGNNEQFF.

This clone was counted between two and nine times. The gene calls are TRBV19 and TRBJ2-1; 7 bases are a match to TRBD2. Trimming removed 6 bases from V and 7 bases from J; junction bases left unmatched: 12. This CDR3 has 15 amino acids. Germline V lookup: CDR1 LNHDA, CDR2 SQIVND (reference sequence). The CDR3 DNA reads TGTGCCAGTAGGCAAGCGGGAATCTCCGGGAATGAGCAGTTCTTC. As protein: CASRQAGISGNEQFF.

V usage is TRBV23-1 and J usage is TRBJ2-4; the D gene is possibly TRBD2 (5 bases). TRBV23-1 is an open reading frame, and its role is uncertain. The CDR3 contains 15 residues. V was pared by 1 base and J by 0 bases, with 7 bases between. The DNA for the CDR3 is TGCGCCAGCAGTCAATTAGGGAGAGCCAAAAACATTCAGTACTTC. Protein sequence: CASSQLGRAKNIQYF.

The chain is built from TRBV27 and TRBJ2-7; D perhaps matches TRBD2 (5 bases). The CDR3 is made up of 14 amino acids. Per germline, CDR1 MNHEY and CDR2 SMNVEV (reference sequence). The V gene lost 2 bases and the J gene lost 4 bases, with 12 bases spanning the gap. The chain's CDR3 is CASSLGRAEYEQYF. In DNA, the CDR3 is TGTGCCAGCAGTTTAGGGCGGGCTGAGTACGAGCAGTACTTC.

The chain couples TRBV5-1 to TRBJ2-7; D may be TRBD2 (7 bases). Per the germline V gene, CDR1 is SGHRS and CDR2 is YFSETQ. There are 14 residues in the CDR3. The V end lost 2 bases, the J end lost 3 bases, and 12 bases lay between the germline ends. CDR3 DNA: TGCGCCAGCAGCTTATACAGGGAGGGCTACGAGCAGTACTTC. Protein sequence: CASSLYREGYEQYF.

The gene calls are TRBV15 and TRBJ1-5, with D tentatively TRBD1 (6 bases). The CDR3 extends over 15 amino acids. From germline, CDR1 is LNHNV and CDR2 YYDKDF (reference sequence). V lost 1 base and J 3 bases, leaving 10 bases between the germline ends. As DNA, the CDR3 is TGTGCCACCAGCAGAGCCGGGACAAACAATCAGCCCCAGCATTTT. This codes for CATSRAGTNNQPQHF.

The gene calls are TRBV18 and TRBJ2-7; D is uncertain. Trimming pared 3 bases from V and 7 bases from J, leaving 10 bases between. Germline V gene lookup returns CDR1 KGHSH and CDR2 LQKENI. The CDR3 has 12 amino acids. The CDR3 DNA reads as TGTGCCAGCTCACCTGCTTCTCGGGAGCAGTACTTC. This sequence encodes CASSPASREQYF.

The rearrangement joins TRBV6-1 to TRBJ1-1; D remains unclear. CDR1 and CDR2 from the germline V gene are MNHNS and SASEGT. CDR3 length: 13 residues. V lost 8 bases and J lost 8, with 18 bases in between. This chain's CDR3 is CASGSVSGREAFF. The DNA of the CDR3 is TGTGCCAGCGGCTCCGTAAGCGGACGCGAAGCTTTCTTT.

The V call is TRBV5-1, the J call TRBJ2-7; 8 bases map to TRBD2. The V gene end was trimmed by 4 bases and the J gene end by 1 base; junction bases not matched to a gene: 10. Per the germline V gene, CDR1 is SGHRS and CDR2 is YFSETQ. The CDR3 is 16 residues long. The chain's CDR3 is CASSLRGGRFSYEQYF. CDR3 nucleotides: TGCGCCAGCAGCCTACGGGGGGGCCGCTTTTCCTACGAGCAGTACTTC.

J is TRBJ1-1 and V is TRBV2; no reliable D call. The CDR3 extends over 14 amino acids. Trimming removed 11 bases from V and 0 bases from J, with 16 bases in between. Looked up from germline, CDR1 is SNHLY and CDR2 is FYNNEI. The CDR3 bases are TGTGCCTCCCAGGAGGGATTAATGAACACTGAAGCTTTCTTT. Protein sequence: CASQEGLMNTEAFF.

This clone is medium-sized by share. This rearrangement joins TRBV2 to TRBJ1-4; D may be TRBD1 (5 bases). V was pared by 5 bases and J by 6 bases, with 13 bases between. This CDR3 is built from 14 residues. Germline V lookup: CDR1 SNHLY, CDR2 FYNNEI. Written as DNA, the CDR3 is TGTGCCAGCAGTAAGCGGGGGGATTATGAAAAACTGTTTTTT. This translates into CASSKRGDYEKLFF.

This chain connects TRBV7-8 to TRBJ2-2, with 15 bases aligning to TRBD2. Germline values: CDR1 SGHVS, CDR2 FQNEAQ. With V trimmed by 4 bases and J by 5 bases, 2 bases remained unmatched. CDR3 length: 16 amino acids. The CDR3 DNA follows: TGTGCCAGCAGCTGGGGACTAGCGGGAGGTACCGGGGAGCTGTTTTTT. It codes for CASSWGLAGGTGELFF.

This clone was seen only a few times. The chain is built from TRBV30 and TRBJ2-5, with D possibly matching TRBD1 (5 bases). Deletions cut 2 bases from V and 2 bases from J, with 15 bases between. Germline V lookup: CDR1 GTSNPN, CDR2 SVGIG (reference sequence). This CDR3 region has 15 residues. CDR3 DNA sequence: TGTGCCTGGAGTAATACAGTTAGGGGACAAGAGACCCAGTACTTC. This gives the protein CAWSNTVRGQETQYF.

The chain combines TRBV4-1 with TRBJ2-1; TRBD2 might be the D (5 bases). The ends were cut back, 4 bases at V and 9 bases at J, with 13 bases in the middle. Germline CDR1 and CDR2: MGHRA and YSYEKL. This CDR3 contains 13 residues. CDR3 in DNA: TGCGCCAGCAGCCTACCTCCGGGGAGTGAGCAGTTCTTC. This translates into CASSLPPGSEQFF.

The gene calls are TRBV5-4 and TRBJ1-1, with unresolved D. In germline, CDR1 is SGHNT, CDR2 YYREEE (reference sequence). The CDR3 length is 14 residues. V was clipped by 4 bases and J by 5 bases, with 15 bases between them. CDR3 residues: CASSPTMEWTEAFF. As DNA, the CDR3 is TGTGCCAGCAGCCCGACGATGGAGTGGACTGAAGCTTTCTTT.

The V and J genes are TRBV14 and TRBJ2-5, with D possibly being TRBD2 (6 bases). Trimming removed 3 bases at V and 5 bases at J, with 16 bases between. The germline CDR1 and CDR2 sequences are SGHDN and FVKESK. There are 15 residues in the CDR3. CDR3 sequence: CASSHLSGGSETQYF. CDR3 coding DNA: TGTGCCAGCAGCCACCTTAGCGGTGGATCGGAGACCCAGTACTTC.

This chain links TRBV2 with TRBJ1-6; D unresolved. Between the trimmed V and J ends, which lost 4 bases and 7 bases, there was a span of 11 bases. This CDR3 is 14 amino acids long. The germline CDR1 and CDR2 sequences are SNHLY and FYNNEI. The CDR3 loop reads CASSGTAANSPLHF. The CDR3, as DNA: TGTGCCAGCAGTGGGACTGCAGCAAATTCACCCCTCCACTTT.

This sequence joins TRBV5-1 and TRBJ2-7, with 7 positions matching TRBD1. This CDR3 is 14 amino acids long. CDR1 is SGHRS, CDR2 YFSETQ, per germline. V shed 4 bases and J 8 bases; nucleotides not matched to a gene: 12. The DNA of the CDR3 is TGCGCCAGCAGCCCCGGACAGGTAAAGTCCCAGCAGTACTTC. It translates to CASSPGQVKSQQYF.

The chain joins TRBV27 to TRBJ2-6; 7 nucleotides line up with TRBD1. Germline V gives CDR1 MNHEY, CDR2 SMNVEV (reference sequence). This CDR3 spans 18 amino acids. Trimming removed 5 bases from V and 3 bases from J; junction bases left unmatched: 13. The CDR3 spells CASSPRTGSSYGANVLTF. The DNA for the CDR3 is TGTGCCAGCAGTCCCAGGACAGGCTCTTCCTATGGGGCCAACGTCCTGACTTTC. Combining the CDR3 with reference TRBV27 and TRBJ2-6 gives the whole variable domain EAQVTQNPRYLITVTGKKLTVTCSQNMNHEYMSWYRQDPGLGLRQIYYSMNVEVTDKGDVPEGYKVSRKEKRNFPLILESPSPNQTSLYFCASSPRTGSSYGANVLTFGAGSRLTVL.

The chain recombines TRBV4-1 with TRBJ2-1; D may be TRBD2 (6 bases). CDR3 length: 15 amino acids. Trimming cost V 1 base and J 5 bases, with 12 bases left between them. Germline CDR1 is MGHRA and CDR2 is YSYEKL. The CDR3 DNA is TGCGCCAGCAGCCAAGTGGCGGGAACCAACAATGAGCAGTTCTTC. This codes for CASSQVAGTNNEQFF.

The genes are TRBV7-9 and TRBJ1-4, with D maybe TRBD1 (6 bases). The CDR3 consists of 14 residues. V was cut by 5 bases and J by 11 bases, with 18 bases left in between. Germline values: CDR1 SEHNR, CDR2 FQNEAQ (reference sequence). Written as DNA, the CDR3 is TGTGCCAGCAGCCCCCGGCCAGGGGTGGGGAAACTGTTTTTT. Protein sequence: CASSPRPGVGKLFF.

The chain is built from TRBV4-1 and TRBJ1-1, with unresolved D. Trimming removed 2 bases from V and 1 base from J, with 11 bases in between. This CDR3 region has 15 residues. From germline, CDR1 is MGHRA and CDR2 YSYEKL. The CDR3 loop is CASSQRWPQNTEAFF. In nucleotides, the CDR3 is TGCGCCAGCAGCCAAAGATGGCCACAGAACACTGAAGCTTTCTTT.

The CDR3 loop reads CASSQSRDRGDGYTF. The CDR3 DNA is TGTGCCAGCAGCCAATCCCGGGACAGGGGGGATGGCTACACCTTC. V is TRBV16 and J is TRBJ1-2; 11 nucleotides align to TRBD1. Germline V gene sequence: CDR1 KGHSY, CDR2 FQNENV. V lost 0 bases to trimming and J lost 6 bases; unmatched junction nucleotides: 3. CDR3 length equals 15 residues.